The clone carrying this TCR beta chain was seen a handful of times. Its antigen is still unknown. This entry is derived from a study of Graves' ophthalmopathy and Graves' hyperthyroidism. Participants with hyperthyroidism, aged 18 to 65, were newly diagnosed with under 2 months' duration. Pregnant or lactating patients and those with other autoimmune diseases or uncontrolled infections were excluded. The length of the CDR3 is 14 residues. Germline assignment: CDR1 SGHRS and CDR2 YFSETQ. J lost 2 bases, V lost 4 bases, and 3 bases had no gene match. Study-level findings and limits: A 13-signature model separated ophthalmopathy from stable hyperthyroidism, about 90% sensitivity, 65% to 82% specificity. In blood, most expanded thyroid clonotypes above 0.001 frequency were also detected.

CDR3 regions of TCR beta were amplified from RNA transcripts. RT-PCR with HTBI primers came first, then second-round multiplex PCR. TCRdb recomputed calls from the multiplex PCR reads with MiXCR, one row per CDR3 protein. The sample holds roughly 610,000 distinct CDR3 sequences, 22% seen once. Input material: peripheral blood. The TCR was taken from a woman aged 18-29 years with stable Graves' hyperthyroidism. Some clones in this sample may be carry-over from other donors' samples. The rearrangement joins TRBV5-1 to TRBJ2-5; 9 positions agree with TRBD2. Written as DNA, the CDR3 is TGCGCCAGCAGCAAGGCGGGGGGGCAAGAGACCCAGTACTTC. Translated: CASSKAGGQETQYF.